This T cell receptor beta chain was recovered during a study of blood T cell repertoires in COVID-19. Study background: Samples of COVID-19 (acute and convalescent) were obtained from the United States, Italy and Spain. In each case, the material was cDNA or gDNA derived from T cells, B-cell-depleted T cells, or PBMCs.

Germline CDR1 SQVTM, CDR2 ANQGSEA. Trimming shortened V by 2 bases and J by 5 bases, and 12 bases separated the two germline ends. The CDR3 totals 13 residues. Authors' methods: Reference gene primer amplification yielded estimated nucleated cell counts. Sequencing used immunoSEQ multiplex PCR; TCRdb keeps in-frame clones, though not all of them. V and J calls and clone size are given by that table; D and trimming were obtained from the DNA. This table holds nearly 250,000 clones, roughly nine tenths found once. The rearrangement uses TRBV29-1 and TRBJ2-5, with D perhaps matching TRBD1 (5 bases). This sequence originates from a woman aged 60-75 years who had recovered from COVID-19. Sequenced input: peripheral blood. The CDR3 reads CSVETNRRETQYF. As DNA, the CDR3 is TGCAGCGTTGAAACTAACAGGCGGGAGACCCAGTACTTC.